The entry below describes one T cell receptor beta chain. CDR1 is WSHSY and CDR2 is SAAADI in the germline V gene. CDR3 length: 17 residues. J was trimmed by 3 bases and V by 7 bases; bases with no gene match: 11. This specimen belongs to a study of blood T cell repertoires in COVID-19. Across the study: There were acute and convalescent COVID-19 samples, and they came from the United States, Italy and Spain. T cells, B-cell-depleted T cells, or PBMCs provided the cDNA or gDNA that served as material.

In the original processing: By means of reference gene primer amplification, nucleated cell counts were estimated. The table came from immunoSEQ multiplex PCR; TCRdb's copy has only in-frame clones and leaves some out. V and J calls and clone size follow that table, whereas D and trimming were derived from the DNA. The profile covers 120,000 to 150,000 clones, with 76% appearing a single time and about 4% taken by the ten largest. The chain couples TRBV10-2 to TRBJ2-3; 12 bases line up with TRBD2. The sequence came from a man between 60 and 75 years old with acute or convalescent COVID-19. Sequencing used peripheral blood. The CDR3 loop reads CASTPWTSGEGTDTQYF. For the CDR3, the DNA is TGCGCCAGCACCCCGTGGACTAGCGGGGAGGGGACAGATACGCAGTATTTT.